What follows is one T cell receptor (beta chain) and its context. Its target antigen remains unknown. Base qualities are not provided; no much larger clone lies one nucleotide away. Explained via the paper, the treatment or condition label denotes: in vitro stimulation with specific CMV peptide epitopes to enrich CMV-specific T cells. The data derive from a study of T cell repertoires in cytomegalovirus infection (dated by TCRdb to the late 2010s). Study-level background: Alongside well-studied HLA-B-restricted epitopes, the peptide stimulations were aimed at recently identified HLA-C-restricted CMV epitopes, whose presentation resists viral immunomodulation. Donor HLA type was relevant to the analysis, because carriage of CMV infection together with the matching HLA type was indicated by public TCR beta signatures.

Beyond this particular receptor, the publication reports: In both this cohort and an independent cohort of some 370 donors, the cumulative frequency of public TCR beta family members distinguished carriers of CMV infection plus the relevant HLA type. The ex vivo response was dominated by HLA-C-restricted CMV-specific TCR beta clonotypes, which also provided the single most frequent clonotype in two of eight donors.

The germline V gene encodes CDR1 SGHNT and CDR2 YENEEA. The junction shows trimming of 1 base on V and 9 bases on J, and the gene matches do not reach 9 bases of it. The CDR3 spans 15 residues, from the cysteine through the phenylalanine. Only the CDR3 DNA is retained, 45 bases long and in frame from the first base. The data were produced on an Illumina HiSeq 1500. Clones were called with MiXCR by TCRdb after fastp trimmed the public reads at Q25, and only in-frame beta chains were retained. A single entry per CDR3 protein holds the most common genes and DNA from its merged rows. A total of around 430,000 distinct CDR3 sequences appear in this sample, about 39% of them only once. About 41% of the sample belongs to the ten largest clones.

The TCR comes from a human donor in good health (CMV status not recorded). Some clones in this sample may be carry-over from other donors' samples. This chain is built from TRBV11-3 and TRBJ2-1, with 7 bases aligning to TRBD2. The sequences come from cultured PBMCs, collected from culture after CMV antigen stimulation. In nucleotide form, the sequence is TGTGCCAGCAGCTTAGGGTGGGAGGGGATGGTTGAGCAGTTCTTC. Its product reads: CASSLGWEGMVEQFF.